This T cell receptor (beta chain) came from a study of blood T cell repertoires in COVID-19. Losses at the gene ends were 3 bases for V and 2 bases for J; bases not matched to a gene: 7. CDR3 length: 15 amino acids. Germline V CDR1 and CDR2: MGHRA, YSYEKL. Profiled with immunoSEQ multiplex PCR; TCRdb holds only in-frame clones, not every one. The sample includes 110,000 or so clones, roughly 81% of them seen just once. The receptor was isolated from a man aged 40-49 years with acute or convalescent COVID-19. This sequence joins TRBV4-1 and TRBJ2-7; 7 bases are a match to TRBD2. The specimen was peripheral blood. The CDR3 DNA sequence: TGCGCCAGCAGCCAGTTTCGGGGGAGGGCCTACGAGCAGTACTTC. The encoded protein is CASSQFRGRAYEQYF.